The 27 T cell receptor beta chains below were found in one sample sequenced in a study of T-cell reconstitution after alpha-beta-depleted transplantation in children. Unique molecular identifiers were used in preparing the TCRbeta library. From the PCR reads, TCRdb called clonotypes with MiXCR, one entry per CDR3 protein. This table has some 300,000 distinct CDR3 sequences, 10% appearing once. Sequencing used PBMCs, obtained before TCRalphabeta/CD19-depleted stem cell transplant. The receptor set was obtained from a boy younger than two with acute myeloid leukemia, due to receive a stem cell transplant.

This clonotype occurred many times. V gene TRBV12-3 or TRBV12-4 combines with J gene TRBJ2-1; 8 bases are a match to TRBD1. Germline trimming cut 9 bases from V and 7 bases from J; bases unmatched to any gene: 8. The CDR3 length is 13 residues. CDR3 residues: CASRTGQENEQFF. CDR3 nucleotides: TGTGCCAGTCGGACAGGGCAAGAGAATGAGCAGTTCTTC.

This clonotype was picked up many times. J is TRBJ2-1 and V is TRBV29-1; TRBD1 is a possible D gene (5 bases). V was cut by 7 bases and J by 2 bases, with 15 bases left in between. There are 14 residues in the CDR3. CDR1 and CDR2 (germline): SQVTM, ANQGSEA. CDR3 nucleotide sequence: TGCAGCGCCCCCCTCCAGGGAACCTACAATGAGCAGTTCTTC. Amino acids: CSAPLQGTYNEQFF.

The sample holds many counts of this clonotype. This chain connects TRBV7-9 to TRBJ2-1; perhaps TRBD2 as D (6 bases). The CDR3 is 15 amino acids. Trimming shortened V by 6 bases and J by 3 bases, and 15 bases separated the two germline ends. The germline gives CDR1 SEHNR, CDR2 FQNEAQ (reference sequence). The CDR3, as DNA: TGTGCCAGCAGTTCATTGGGGGGAGGCTACAATGAGCAGTTCTTC. Amino acid sequence: CASSSLGGGYNEQFF.

In its sample, this clonotype was seen a few times. The chain uses TRBV28 and TRBJ1-5; maybe TRBD1 (6 bases). This CDR3 comprises 17 residues. The V gene lost 3 bases and the J gene lost 1 base, with 16 bases spanning the gap. Germline CDR1 MDHEN, CDR2 SYDVKM. This chain's CDR3 is CASSLIRGRGSNQPQHF. The CDR3 DNA sequence: TGTGCCAGCAGTTTGATACGCGGCAGGGGCAGCAATCAGCCCCAGCATTTT.

This clonotype was seen many times. The J gene is TRBJ2-1, the V gene TRBV3-1, with D tentatively TRBD1 or TRBD2 (5 bases each). Trimming took off 0 bases at V and 6 bases at J, with 12 bases between the two ends. CDR1 is LGHDT and CDR2 is YNNKEL in the germline V gene (reference sequence). The CDR3 is made up of 15 amino acids. CDR3 protein: CASSQDYGTSNEQFF. The CDR3 DNA is TGTGCCAGCAGCCAAGATTATGGGACCAGCAATGAGCAGTTCTTC.

The sample holds many counts of this clonotype. This sequence joins TRBV28 and TRBJ2-1; TRBD2 aligns across 16 bases. CDR1 is MDHEN and CDR2 is SYDVKM in the germline V gene. CDR3 length: 16 amino acids. The V segment lost 6 bases and the J segment 7 bases; nucleotides outside the gene matches: 6. The CDR3 nucleotides are TGTGCCAGCAGGGGGACTAGCGGGAGGGCCGGGAATGAGCAGTTCTTC. Encoded protein: CASRGTSGRAGNEQFF.

This clonotype has a count of ten or more. The V and J genes are TRBV20-1 and TRBJ2-2, with TRBD1 matching 8 bases. CDR3 size: 14 residues. V dropped 3 bases and J dropped 4; count of bases not matched to a gene: 4. CDR1 is DFQATT, CDR2 SNEGSKA, per germline (reference sequence). CDR3 amino acids: CSASRGPFTGELFF. CDR3 in DNA: TGCAGTGCTAGCAGGGGGCCCTTCACCGGGGAGCTGTTTTTT.

Only a few counts were recorded for this clonotype. The genes are TRBV27 and TRBJ1-5; 7 bases fit TRBD1. The V gene's germline CDR1 is MNHEY and CDR2 SMNVEV (reference sequence). J was trimmed by 6 bases and V by 7 bases; bases with no gene match: 6. The CDR3 has 13 amino acids. The CDR3 coding sequence is TGTGCCAGCACAAACAGGGGTGGTCAGCCCCAGCATTTT. As protein: CASTNRGGQPQHF.

This clonotype was picked up a small number of times. This rearrangement joins TRBV6-5 to TRBJ2-2; 10 bases agree with TRBD2. This CDR3 contains 18 residues. Unmatched junction bases numbered 9, after V lost 5 bases and J lost 0 bases. CDR1 and CDR2 (germline): MNHEY, SVGAGI. In DNA form, the CDR3 reads TGTGCCAGCAGTCACCCTAGCGGGAGCGATTCGAACACCGGGGAGCTGTTTTTT. Encoded protein: CASSHPSGSDSNTGELFF.

This clonotype was detected many times. In DNA, the CDR3 is TGCAGTGCTAGAGATGGACAGAGACTCTACGAGCAGTACTTC. Translating it yields CSARDGQRLYEQYF. This sequence joins TRBV20-1 and TRBJ2-7; TRBD1 might be the D (6 bases). V lost 0 bases and J lost 3, with 12 bases in between. Germline V gene lookup returns CDR1 DFQATT and CDR2 SNEGSKA (reference sequence). The CDR3 extends over 14 amino acids.

This clonotype was seen at least ten times. The chain links TRBV29-1 to TRBJ2-4; weak D call: TRBD1 (6 bases). Germline V gene data show CDR1 as SQVTM and CDR2 as ANQGSEA. The CDR3 covers 14 residues. The V and J ends lost 4 bases and 7 bases respectively, with 17 bases between them. CDR3 sequence reads: CSVGFRDKGNIQYF. Written as DNA, the CDR3 is TGCAGCGTTGGCTTCCGGGACAAAGGCAACATTCAGTACTTC.

A note on this clonotype: A much larger clone lies one base from this, so it may be a read error. The V gene is TRBV7-2, the J gene TRBJ2-1; TRBD2 matches 12 bases. Germline-derived CDR1 and CDR2 are SGHTA and FQGNSA. This CDR3 is 17 amino acids long. The CDR3 region is CANSLPGLAGTNNEQFF. CDR3 coding DNA: TGTGCCAACAGCCTCCCAGGACTAGCGGGAACCAACAATGAGCAGTTCTTC.

This clonotype was found a few times. The chain joins TRBV30 to TRBJ2-7; D gene uncertain. The CDR3 covers 11 residues. Deletions cut 6 bases from V and 5 bases from J, with 11 bases between. Germline V lookup: CDR1 GTSNPN, CDR2 SVGIG (reference sequence). CDR3: CACLDGDEQYF. The DNA for the CDR3 is TGTGCCTGCTTGGACGGCGACGAGCAGTACTTC.

This clonotype appeared a few times. This chain joins TRBV7-9 and TRBJ2-1, with D possibly being TRBD2 (6 bases). Trimming removed 1 base from V and 5 bases from J, with 15 bases in between. The germline V gene has CDR1 SEHNR and CDR2 FQNEAQ (reference sequence). This CDR3 contains 16 residues. The CDR3 bases are TGTGCCAGCAGCTTAGTGCGGGGCGGGAAAAACAATGAGCAGTTCTTC. Its protein product is CASSLVRGGKNNEQFF.

The sample holds many counts of this clonotype. The gene calls are TRBV10-3 and TRBJ2-7, with TRBD2 matching over 8 bases. Germline V gene lookup returns CDR1 ENHRY and CDR2 SYGVKD. The V gene end was trimmed by 0 bases and the J gene end by 2 bases; junction bases not matched to a gene: 3. CDR3 length equals 15 residues. CDR3 DNA: TGTGCCATCAGTGAGTCAGACGGGGGGGCCTACGAGCAGTACTTC. Translation gives CAISESDGGAYEQYF.

Notes on this clonotype: This may arise from a read error, as a much more abundant clone is one base away. Without the conserved terminal phenylalanine or tryptophan, this CDR3 likely stems from a read error. The chain joins TRBV20-1 to TRBJ1-3; D is possibly TRBD1 (5 bases). The ends were cut back, 6 bases at V and 1 base at J, with 13 bases in the middle. Germline V gene data show CDR1 as DFQATT and CDR2 as SNEGSKA (reference sequence). The CDR3 totals 14 residues. Here the CDR3 reads CSAPDRASGNTIYS. The CDR3 DNA follows: TGCAGTGCCCCTGACAGAGCGTCTGGAAACACCATATATTCT.

This clonotype was counted at least ten times. CDR3 residues: CASSLEQNNEQFF. The CDR3 region has the DNA TGTGCCAGCAGCTTAGAACAGAACAATGAGCAGTTCTTC. The chain has TRBV11-2 and TRBJ2-1; no clear D. This CDR3 is built from 13 residues. Germline assignment: CDR1 SGHAT and CDR2 FQNNGV. V was clipped by 0 bases and J by 5 bases, with 5 bases between them.

This clonotype was observed at least ten times. The chain carries TRBV6-5 and TRBJ1-1, with unresolved D. CDR1 and CDR2 (germline): MNHEY, SVGAGI. The CDR3 contains 14 residues. With 2 bases removed from V and 0 bases from J, the gap between germline ends came to 7 bases. In nucleotides, the CDR3 is TGTGCCAGCAGTTACCGGGAGCTGAACACTGAAGCTTTCTTT. It specifies CASSYRELNTEAFF.

The genes are TRBV5-1 and TRBJ1-3; TRBD1 is a possible D gene (6 bases). The CDR3 loop spans 18 amino acids. The germline V gene encodes CDR1 SGHRS and CDR2 YFSETQ. V was cut by 5 bases and J by 1 base, with 22 bases left in between. The CDR3: CASRPDPTGSTSGNTIYF. The CDR3, as DNA: TGCGCCAGCAGACCCGATCCGACAGGTTCAACATCTGGAAACACCATATATTTT. The complete variable domain, with remaining parts taken from reference TRBV5-1 and TRBJ1-3, reads KAGVTQTPRYLIKTRGQQVTLSCSPISGHRSVSWYQQTPGQGLQFLFEYFSETQRNKGNFPGRFSGRQFSNSRSEMNVSTLELGDSALYLCASRPDPTGSTSGNTIYFGEGSWLTVV.

With regard to this clonotype: A much larger clonotype is one base distant, so this may be a read error. This likely comes from a read error, as the CDR3 has no conserved phenylalanine or tryptophan at its end. The chain has TRBV29-1 and TRBJ1-2; perhaps TRBD1 as D (5 bases). Trimming took 5 bases from V and 2 from J, leaving 12 bases between them. The CDR3 length is 13 residues. In germline, CDR1 is SQVTM, CDR2 ANQGSEA. This CDR3 is CSVRWGSNYGYTY. CDR3 DNA sequence: TGCAGCGTTCGTTGGGGGTCCAACTATGGCTACACCTAC.

This clonotype was found many times. The chain is built from TRBV11-2 and TRBJ2-4; TRBD2 matches at 9 bases. The V gene end was trimmed by 4 bases and the J gene end by 6 bases; junction bases not matched to a gene: 10. This CDR3 contains 16 residues. Germline lookup yields CDR1 SGHAT and CDR2 FQNNGV. CDR3 nucleotide sequence: TGTGCCAGCAGCTCCAGGACTAGCGCGCGGCTAAACATTCAGTACTTC. Its translation: CASSSRTSARLNIQYF.

The sample holds a few counts of this clonotype. This sequence joins TRBV7-8 and TRBJ1-1; 12 nucleotides align to TRBD1. The CDR3 length is 16 residues. CDR1 is SGHVS, CDR2 FQNEAQ, per germline. With V trimmed by 3 bases and J by 1 base, 3 bases remained unmatched. For the CDR3, the DNA is TGTGCCAGCAGCTTCGGGACAGGGGGCGCGAACACTGAAGCTTTCTTT. Its protein product is CASSFGTGGANTEAFF.

V is TRBV7-2 and J is TRBJ2-7, with D possibly matching TRBD2 (6 bases). V gave up 1 base and J gave up 12 bases, with 19 bases separating them. From germline, CDR1 is SGHTA and CDR2 FQGNSA. The CDR3 length is 14 residues. CDR3 sequence reads: CASSLEPGVPGGYF. The DNA for the CDR3 is TGTGCCAGCAGCTTAGAACCGGGAGTACCTGGGGGGTACTTC.

The chain joins TRBV5-1 to TRBJ2-3; tentatively, D is TRBD1 or TRBD2 (5 bases each). Per germline, CDR1 SGHRS and CDR2 YFSETQ. This CDR3 spans 14 amino acids. V was cut by 0 bases and J by 4 bases, with 9 bases left in between. The CDR3 spells CASSLVGTSDTQYF. The DNA for the CDR3 is TGCGCCAGCAGCTTGGTCGGGACCTCAGATACGCAGTATTTT.

The chain is built from TRBV28 and TRBJ2-6, with 10 nucleotides matching TRBD1. Germline CDR1 is MDHEN and CDR2 is SYDVKM. After removal of 3 bases from V and 0 bases from J, the junction contained 2 bases not matched to a gene. This CDR3 has 17 amino acids. CDR3 protein: CASSLGQGRSGANVLTF. The CDR3 DNA reads TGTGCCAGCAGTTTGGGACAGGGGCGCTCTGGGGCCAACGTCCTGACTTTC.

The V gene is TRBV5-1, the J gene TRBJ2-1; D possibly uses TRBD1 or TRBD2 (5 bases each). The CDR3 consists of 14 residues. Trimming removed 0 bases at V and 6 bases at J, with 10 bases between. The germline gives CDR1 SGHRS, CDR2 YFSETQ. In DNA, the CDR3 is TGCGCCAGCAGCTTGGTGGGGGTAACCAATGAGCAGTTCTTC. This encodes CASSLVGVTNEQFF.

A few counts support this clonotype. The gene calls are TRBV5-1 and TRBJ2-5, with 7 bases identical to TRBD2. This CDR3 spans 15 amino acids. V shed 0 bases, J shed 1 base, and the junction held 3 bases outside the gene matches. Germline CDR1 reads SGHRS; CDR2 reads YFSETQ. This chain's CDR3 is CASSLGRGVQETQYF. In DNA, the CDR3 is TGCGCCAGCAGCTTGGGACGGGGGGTCCAAGAGACCCAGTACTTC.